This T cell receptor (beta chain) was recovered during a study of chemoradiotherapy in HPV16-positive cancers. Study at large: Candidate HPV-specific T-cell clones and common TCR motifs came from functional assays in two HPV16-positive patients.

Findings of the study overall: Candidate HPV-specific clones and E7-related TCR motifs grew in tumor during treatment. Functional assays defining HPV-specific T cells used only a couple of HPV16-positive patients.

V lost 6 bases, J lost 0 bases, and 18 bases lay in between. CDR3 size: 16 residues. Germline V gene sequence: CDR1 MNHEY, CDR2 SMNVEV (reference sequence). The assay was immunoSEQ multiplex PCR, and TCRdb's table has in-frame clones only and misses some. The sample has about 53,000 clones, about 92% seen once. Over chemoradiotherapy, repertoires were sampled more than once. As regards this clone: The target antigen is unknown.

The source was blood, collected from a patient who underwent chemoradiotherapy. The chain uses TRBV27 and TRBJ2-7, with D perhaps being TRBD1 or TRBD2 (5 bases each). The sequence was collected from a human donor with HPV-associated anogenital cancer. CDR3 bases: TGTGCCAGCAGCTCCTCCGGGACGTCGAGCTCCTACGAGCAGTACTTC. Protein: CASSSSGTSSSYEQYF.